This TCR beta chain derives from a study of cytomegalovirus exposure and HLA in healthy donors. Study-wide context: It was reported in a later analysis that the roughly 120 validation repertoires used the same platform as the approximately 670 first-cohort repertoires. Study-wide results and limits: In vitro testing confirmed three CMV-associated chains as specific for CMV antigens. The listing of 150 or so TCR beta chains classed them as cytomegalovirus-associated.

The donors were members of the validation cohort, which comprised 90 to 150 subjects and was separate from the first cohort of roughly 700 subjects. Germline lookup yields CDR1 SNHLY and CDR2 FYNNEI. V was clipped by 2 bases and J by 3 bases, with 11 bases between them. The CDR3 spans 15 residues. As concerns this clone: Its antigen is as yet unknown.

Sequencing was performed with immunoSEQ multiplex PCR; in TCRdb, only in-frame clones are kept and a portion is missing. The profile shows 200,000 to 300,000 clones, about 90% of them singletons. This sequence was found in a man younger than 35 in good health and CMV-seropositive. Sequencing was performed on PBMCs. The V call is TRBV2, the J call TRBJ2-4, with D hard to call. The CDR3 DNA follows: TGTGCCAGCAGTGAACGGGTTCTCGGCAAAAACATTCAGTACTTC. As protein: CASSERVLGKNIQYF.